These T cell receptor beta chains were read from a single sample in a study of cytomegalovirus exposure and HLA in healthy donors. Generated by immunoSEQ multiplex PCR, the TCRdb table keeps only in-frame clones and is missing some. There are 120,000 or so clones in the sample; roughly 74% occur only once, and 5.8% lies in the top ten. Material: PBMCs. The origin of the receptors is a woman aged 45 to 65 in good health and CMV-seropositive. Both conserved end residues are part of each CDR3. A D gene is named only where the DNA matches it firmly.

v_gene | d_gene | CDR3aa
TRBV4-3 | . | CASSQDQSIPNTGELFF
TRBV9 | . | CASNPLGGRGNEQFF
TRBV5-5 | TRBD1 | CASSPTGAGYEQYF
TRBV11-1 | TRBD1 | CASTRDRVTEAFF
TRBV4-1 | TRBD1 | CASSQRQGSPLGYTF
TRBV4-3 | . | CASSQARTTNEKLFF
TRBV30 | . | CAWRARHPGANVLTF
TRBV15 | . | CATSRGGTTTEAFF
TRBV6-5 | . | CASADYPSTGELFF
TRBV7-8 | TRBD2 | CASSPRTSGPEDTQYF
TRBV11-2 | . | CASSLGGSSYEQYF
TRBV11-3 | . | CASSLGWAGWKTGELFF
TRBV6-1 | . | CASSAPGSEKLFF
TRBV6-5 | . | CASSNSFFSGNTIYF
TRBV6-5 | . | CATVRGLNTEAFF
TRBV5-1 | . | CASSSDGLKTQYF
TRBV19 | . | CASSINGLAKNIQYF
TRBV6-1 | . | CASSEDPGQGYEQYF
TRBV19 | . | CASSIMETSTDTQYF
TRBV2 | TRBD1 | CASSRTGIIPGELFF
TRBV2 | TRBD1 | CASSPRRGQGNSGANVLTF
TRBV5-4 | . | CASSLLRGHEQFF
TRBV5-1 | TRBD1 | CASSQGTEVDTEAFF
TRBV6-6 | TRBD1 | CASSYAAGGRNSPLHF
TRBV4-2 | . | CASSQDPGEETQYF
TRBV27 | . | CASSLSDRPDTEAFF
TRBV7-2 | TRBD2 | CASSLLAGSETQYF